This TCR beta chain was identified during a study of vaccination and CD4 T cells after COVID-19. At the level of the study: Between diagnosis and the drawing of post-COVID samples lay a median approximately 95 days (range 35 to 161).

The treatment denotes: roughly 10-day PBMC culture with coronavirus spike peptide pools or control peptides (ViraFEST assay). For ViraFEST, peptide pools expanded antigen-specific T cells, after which the TCRs were sequenced. A few counts support this clonotype. Its antigen is not identified. Once obtained from cultured CD4+ T cells, the DNA was sequenced using the Oncomine TCR Beta short-read assay. Genomic DNA was taken out of cultured CD4+ T cells by extraction. TCRdb reanalysed the PCR reads using MiXCR and keeps one entry per CDR3 protein. The data contain 14,000 to 15,000 distinct CDR3 sequences, around 56% of them singletons. The V and J ends lost 6 bases and 2 bases respectively, with 14 bases between them. Germline V lookup: CDR1 MNHNS, CDR2 SASEGT. The CDR3 totals 16 residues.

Sequences were obtained from CD4+ T cells from blood, cultured in vitro. This sequence joins TRBV6-1 and TRBJ1-6; D might be TRBD1 (5 bases). This receptor was taken from a human donor who had recovered from COVID-19. The CDR3 region is CASSRGGRTYNSPLHF. The CDR3 DNA reads TGTGCCAGCAGCCGGGGGGGACGGACCTATAATTCACCCCTCCACTTT.